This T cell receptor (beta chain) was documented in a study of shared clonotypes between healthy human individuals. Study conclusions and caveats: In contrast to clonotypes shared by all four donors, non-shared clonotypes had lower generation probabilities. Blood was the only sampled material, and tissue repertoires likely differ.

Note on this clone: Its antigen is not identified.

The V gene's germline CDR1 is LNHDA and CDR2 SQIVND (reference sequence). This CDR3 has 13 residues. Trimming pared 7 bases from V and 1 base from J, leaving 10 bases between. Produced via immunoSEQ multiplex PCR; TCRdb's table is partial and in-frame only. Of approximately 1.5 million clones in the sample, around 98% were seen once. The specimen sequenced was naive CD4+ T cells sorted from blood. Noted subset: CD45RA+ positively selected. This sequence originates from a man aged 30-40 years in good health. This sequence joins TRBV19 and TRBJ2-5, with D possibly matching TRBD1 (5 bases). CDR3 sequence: CASMKDTQETQYF. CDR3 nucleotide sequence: TGTGCCAGTATGAAGGACACCCAAGAGACCCAGTACTTC.